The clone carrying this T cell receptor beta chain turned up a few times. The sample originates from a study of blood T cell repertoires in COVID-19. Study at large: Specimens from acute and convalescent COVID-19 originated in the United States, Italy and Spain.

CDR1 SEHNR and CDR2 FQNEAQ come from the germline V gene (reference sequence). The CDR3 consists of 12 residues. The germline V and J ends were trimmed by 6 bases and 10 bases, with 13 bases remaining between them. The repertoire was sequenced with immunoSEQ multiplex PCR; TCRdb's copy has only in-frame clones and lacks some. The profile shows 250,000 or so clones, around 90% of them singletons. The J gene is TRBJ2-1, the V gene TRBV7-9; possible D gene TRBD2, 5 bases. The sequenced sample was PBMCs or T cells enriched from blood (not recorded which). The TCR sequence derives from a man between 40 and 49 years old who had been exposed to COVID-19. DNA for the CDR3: TGTGCCAGCAGTTCCCCCTGGGAGGAGCAGTTCTTC. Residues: CASSSPWEEQFF.